This entry is about one TCR beta chain. The entry originates in a study of OX40 agonist ivuxolimab in advanced cancers. Blood draws occurred at baseline, cycle 4 day 1, and cycle 7 day 1. Produced via immunoSEQ multiplex PCR; TCRdb's table is partial and in-frame only. This table has about 20,000 clones, roughly three quarters appearing once. V gave up 4 bases and J gave up 2 bases, with 11 bases separating them. The CDR3 length is 14 residues. From germline, CDR1 is LNHDA and CDR2 SQIVND (reference sequence). The chain joins TRBV19 to TRBJ1-1, with D perhaps matching TRBD1 (5 bases). The receptor was derived from an adult with an advanced solid tumor such as melanoma, head and neck, liver or kidney cancer. The specimen was CD4+ or CD8+ T cells sorted from blood, collected in a trial of the OX40 agonist ivuxolimab. In DNA form, the CDR3 reads TGTGCCAGTAGTACCGGCGGGGCAAACACTGAAGCTTTCTTT. Encoded protein: CASSTGGANTEAFF.